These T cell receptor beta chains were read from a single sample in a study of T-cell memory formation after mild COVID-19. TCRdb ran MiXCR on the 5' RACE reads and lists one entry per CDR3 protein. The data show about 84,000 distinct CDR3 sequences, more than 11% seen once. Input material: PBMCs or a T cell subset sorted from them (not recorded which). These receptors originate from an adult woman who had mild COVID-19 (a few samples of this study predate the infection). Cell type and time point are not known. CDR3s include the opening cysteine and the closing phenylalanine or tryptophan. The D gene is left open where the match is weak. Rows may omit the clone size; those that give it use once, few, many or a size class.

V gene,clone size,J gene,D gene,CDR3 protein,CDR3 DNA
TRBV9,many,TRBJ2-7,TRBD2,CASSAGTTPYEQYF,TGTGCCAGCAGCGCGGGGACTACCCCCTACGAGCAGTACTTC
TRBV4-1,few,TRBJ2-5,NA,CASSQVYGKETQYF,TGCGCCAGCAGCCAAGTTTATGGGAAAGAGACCCAGTACTTC
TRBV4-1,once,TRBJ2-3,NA,CASSRTVASTDTQYF,TGCGCCAGCAGCCGGACAGTCGCTAGCACAGATACGCAGTATTTT
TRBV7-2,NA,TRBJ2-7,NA,CASSLYRVGYEQYF,TGTGCCAGCAGCTTATACAGGGTCGGGTACGAGCAGTACTTC
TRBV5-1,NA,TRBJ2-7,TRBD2,CASSPSGRYEQYF,TGCGCCAGCAGTCCTAGCGGGAGGTACGAGCAGTACTTC
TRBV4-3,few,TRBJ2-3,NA,CASSQAVRDPPDTQYF,TGCGCCAGCAGCCAAGCCGTACGCGACCCGCCAGATACGCAGTATTTT
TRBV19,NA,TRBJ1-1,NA,CASRDNVNTEAFF,TGTGCCAGCCGGGACAACGTGAACACTGAAGCTTTCTTT
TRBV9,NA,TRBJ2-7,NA,CASSVEPSQGPPYEQYF,TGTGCCAGCAGCGTAGAACCCAGTCAGGGTCCCCCCTACGAGCAGTACTTC
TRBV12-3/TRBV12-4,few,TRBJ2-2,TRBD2,CATSTSGGATGELFF,TGTGCCACCTCTACTAGCGGGGGGGCCACCGGGGAGCTGTTTTTT
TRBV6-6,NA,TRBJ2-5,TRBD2,CASCLAVQETQYF,TGTGCCAGTTGCCTAGCGGTGCAAGAGACCCAGTACTTC
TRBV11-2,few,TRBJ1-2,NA,CASSSLPGYTF,TGTGCCAGCAGCTCCCTCCCTGGCTACACCTTC
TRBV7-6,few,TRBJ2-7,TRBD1,CASSHTGAGDEQYF,TGTGCCAGCAGCCATACAGGGGCCGGTGACGAGCAGTACTTC
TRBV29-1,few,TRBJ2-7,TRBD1,CSVVGTGAHEQYF,TGCAGCGTGGTAGGGACAGGGGCCCACGAGCAGTACTTC
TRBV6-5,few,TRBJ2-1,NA,CASGVESSSYNEQFF,TGTGCCAGCGGAGTTGAGTCTAGCTCCTACAATGAGCAGTTCTTC
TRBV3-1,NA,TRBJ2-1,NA,CASSQDGADYNEQFF,TGTGCCAGCAGCCAAGATGGGGCAGACTACAATGAGCAGTTCTTC
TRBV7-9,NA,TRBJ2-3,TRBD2,CASSIPGSGSVSDTQYF,TGTGCCAGCAGCATCCCCGGTAGCGGGAGTGTATCAGATACGCAGTATTTT
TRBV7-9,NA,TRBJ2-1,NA,CASSYDRGNEQFF,TGTGCCAGCAGCTACGACAGAGGGAATGAGCAGTTCTTC
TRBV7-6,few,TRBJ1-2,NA,CASSLGPGDYGYTF,TGTGCCAGCAGCTTGGGGCCAGGGGACTATGGCTACACCTTC
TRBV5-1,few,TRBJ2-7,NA,CASSSGDGTYEQYF,TGCGCCAGCAGCTCCGGAGACGGAACCTACGAGCAGTACTTC
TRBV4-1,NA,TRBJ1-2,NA,CASSQAILRAATF,TGCGCCAGCAGCCAAGCGATACTACGGGCGGCAACCTTC
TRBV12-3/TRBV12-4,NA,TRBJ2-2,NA,CASSLSPLGAGELFF,TGTGCCAGCAGTTTATCCCCACTAGGGGCCGGGGAGCTGTTTTTT
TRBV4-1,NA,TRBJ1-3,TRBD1,CASSLLGQEGNTIYF,TGCGCCAGCAGCCTGCTGGGACAGGAGGGAAACACCATATATTTT
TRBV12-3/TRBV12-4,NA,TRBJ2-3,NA,CASTKDTTRGHTDTQYF,TGTGCCAGCACCAAGGATACTACCCGGGGTCACACAGATACGCAGTATTTT
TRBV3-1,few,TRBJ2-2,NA,CASSPRSPGGTGELFF,TGTGCCAGCAGCCCCCGAAGTCCGGGCGGCACCGGGGAGCTGTTTTTT
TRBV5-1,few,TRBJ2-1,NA,CASSEQFSYNEQFF,TGCGCCAGCAGTGAGCAGTTCTCCTACAATGAGCAGTTCTTC
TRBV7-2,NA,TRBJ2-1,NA,CASIFGGADSYNEQFF,TGTGCCAGCATCTTCGGGGGAGCGGATTCCTACAATGAGCAGTTCTTC
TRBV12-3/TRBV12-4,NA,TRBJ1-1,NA,CASSVSRQEAFF,TGTGCCAGCAGTGTATCCCGACAGGAAGCTTTCTTT
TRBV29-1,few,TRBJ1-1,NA,CSVVDSNTEAFF,TGCAGCGTTGTGGACTCAAACACTGAAGCTTTCTTT
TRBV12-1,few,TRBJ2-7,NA,CASRRDSSSSYEQYF,TGTGCCAGCAGGAGGGACTCTTCGAGCTCCTACGAGCAGTACTTC
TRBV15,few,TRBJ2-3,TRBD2,CATSGLAGGLQDTQYF,TGTGCCACCAGCGGTCTAGCGGGGGGGCTCCAAGATACGCAGTATTTT
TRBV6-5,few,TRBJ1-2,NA,CASSYSSGGDGYTF,TGTGCCAGCAGTTACTCATCGGGGGGCGATGGCTACACCTTC
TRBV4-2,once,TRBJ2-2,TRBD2,CASSRGTSWAGELFF,TGTGCCAGCAGCCGAGGGACTAGCTGGGCCGGGGAGCTGTTTTTT
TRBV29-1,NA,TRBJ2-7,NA,CSVVAWGRGGVEQYF,TGCAGCGTTGTAGCGTGGGGCAGGGGAGGGGTCGAGCAGTACTTC
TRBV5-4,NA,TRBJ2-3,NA,CASSLGETGDTQYF,TGTGCCAGCAGCTTGGGGGAAACCGGAGATACGCAGTATTTT
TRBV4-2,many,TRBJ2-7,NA,CASSQDLTSISYEQYF,TGTGCCAGCAGCCAAGATCTCACTAGTATATCCTACGAGCAGTACTTC
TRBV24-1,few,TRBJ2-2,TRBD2,CATSDELAGGNTGELFF,TGTGCCACCAGTGATGAACTAGCGGGAGGGAACACCGGGGAGCTGTTTTTT
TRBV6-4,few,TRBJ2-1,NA,CASSDSQGGSDEQFF,TGTGCCAGCAGTGACTCGCAGGGGGGTAGCGATGAGCAGTTCTTC
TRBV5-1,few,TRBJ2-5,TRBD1,CASRPPGQGTSQETQYF,TGCGCCAGCAGACCTCCGGGACAGGGTACGTCGCAAGAGACCCAGTACTTC
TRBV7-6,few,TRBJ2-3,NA,CASSLGGRDTQYF,TGTGCCAGCAGCTTAGGGGGGAGAGATACGCAGTATTTT
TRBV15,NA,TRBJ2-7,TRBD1,CATRGQGAYEQYF,TGTGCCACCAGAGGACAGGGGGCCTACGAGCAGTACTTC
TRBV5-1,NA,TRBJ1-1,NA,CASSLGDQGITEAFF,TGCGCCAGCAGCTTGGGGGACCAGGGAATCACTGAAGCTTTCTTT
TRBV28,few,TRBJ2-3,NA,CASRKGDTQYF,TGTGCCAGCAGGAAGGGAGATACGCAGTATTTT
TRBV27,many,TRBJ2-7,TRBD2,CASSSGLAASYEQYF,TGTGCCAGCAGTTCCGGACTAGCGGCCTCCTACGAGCAGTACTTC
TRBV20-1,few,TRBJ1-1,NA,CSARSYRVNTEAFF,TGCAGTGCTAGATCTTACAGGGTGAACACTGAAGCTTTCTTT
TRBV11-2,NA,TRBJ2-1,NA,CASSLVASFNEQFF,TGTGCCAGCAGCTTAGTTGCTAGCTTTAATGAGCAGTTCTTC
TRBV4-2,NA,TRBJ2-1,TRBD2,CASSQNTMTSGREDEQFF,TGTGCCAGCAGCCAAAATACAATGACTAGCGGGAGAGAGGATGAGCAGTTCTTC
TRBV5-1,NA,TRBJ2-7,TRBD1,CASSSGTGRYEQYF,TGCGCCAGCAGCTCTGGGACAGGAAGGTACGAGCAGTACTTC
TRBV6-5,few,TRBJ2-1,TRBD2,CASSNGLVLNNEQFF,TGTGCCAGCAGTAATGGACTAGTACTCAATAATGAGCAGTTCTTC
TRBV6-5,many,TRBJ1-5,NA,CASSYGGLNQPQHF,TGTGCCAGCAGTTACGGGGGTCTAAATCAGCCCCAGCATTTT
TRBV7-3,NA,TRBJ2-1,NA,CASSLGGWSGDEQFF,TGTGCCAGCAGCCTAGGGGGGTGGAGTGGAGATGAGCAGTTCTTC